Here is one T cell receptor (beta chain) with its context. V shed 4 bases and J 7 bases; nucleotides not matched to a gene: 3. CDR1 is SEHNR, CDR2 FQNEAQ, per germline (reference sequence). This CDR3 spans 14 amino acids. This entry comes from a study of cytomegalovirus exposure and HLA in healthy donors. It was with 60 Vbeta and 13 Jbeta primers that the PCR ran. Some clones are missing from TCRdb's copy, which holds only in-frame ones; the method was immunoSEQ multiplex PCR. The data show roughly 190,000 clones, roughly 83% seen once. Material: PBMCs. The V gene is TRBV7-9, the J gene TRBJ1-5; 11 positions match TRBD1. The TCR comes from a woman aged 45 to 65 in good health and CMV-seronegative. CDR3 sequence (DNA): TGTGCCAGCAGCTCGGGGACAGGGGGACAGCCCCAGCATTTT. Translating it yields CASSSGTGGQPQHF.